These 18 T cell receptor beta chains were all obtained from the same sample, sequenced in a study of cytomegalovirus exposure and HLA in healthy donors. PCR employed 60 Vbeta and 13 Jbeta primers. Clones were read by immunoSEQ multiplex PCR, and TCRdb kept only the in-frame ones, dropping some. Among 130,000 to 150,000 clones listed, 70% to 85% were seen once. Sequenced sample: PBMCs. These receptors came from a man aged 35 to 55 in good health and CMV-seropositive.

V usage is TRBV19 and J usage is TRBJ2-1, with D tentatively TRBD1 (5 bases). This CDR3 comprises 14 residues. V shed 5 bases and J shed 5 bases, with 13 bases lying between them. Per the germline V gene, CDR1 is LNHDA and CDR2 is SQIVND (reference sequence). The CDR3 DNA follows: TGTGCCAGTAGTTGGGGCAGAGCAGACAATGAGCAGTTCTTC. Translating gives CASSWGRADNEQFF.

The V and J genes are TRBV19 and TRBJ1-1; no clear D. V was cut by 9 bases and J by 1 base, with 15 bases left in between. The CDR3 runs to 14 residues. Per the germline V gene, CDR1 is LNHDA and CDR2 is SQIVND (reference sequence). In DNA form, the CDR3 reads TGTGCCAGCCGAGCCGCCGACAAGAACACTGAAGCTTTCTTT. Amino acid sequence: CASRAADKNTEAFF.

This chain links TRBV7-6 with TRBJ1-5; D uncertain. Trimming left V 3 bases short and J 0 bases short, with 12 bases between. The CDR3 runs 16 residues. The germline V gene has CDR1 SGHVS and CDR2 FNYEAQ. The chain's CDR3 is CASSLGSRHSNQPQHF. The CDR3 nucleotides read TGTGCCAGCAGCTTGGGGAGCAGACATAGCAATCAGCCCCAGCATTTT.

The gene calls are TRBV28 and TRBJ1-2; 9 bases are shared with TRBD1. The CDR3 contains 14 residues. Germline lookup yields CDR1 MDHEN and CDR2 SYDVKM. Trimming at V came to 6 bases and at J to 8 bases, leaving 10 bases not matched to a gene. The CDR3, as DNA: TGTGCCAGCAGCCCCGGGACAGGGTATGGCGGCTACACCTTC. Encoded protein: CASSPGTGYGGYTF.

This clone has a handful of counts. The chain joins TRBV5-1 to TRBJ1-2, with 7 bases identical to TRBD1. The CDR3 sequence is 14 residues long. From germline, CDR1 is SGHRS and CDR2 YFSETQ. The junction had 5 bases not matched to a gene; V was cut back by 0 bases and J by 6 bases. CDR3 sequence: CASSLERQGDGYTF. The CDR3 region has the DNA TGCGCCAGCAGCTTGGAGAGACAGGGAGATGGCTACACCTTC.

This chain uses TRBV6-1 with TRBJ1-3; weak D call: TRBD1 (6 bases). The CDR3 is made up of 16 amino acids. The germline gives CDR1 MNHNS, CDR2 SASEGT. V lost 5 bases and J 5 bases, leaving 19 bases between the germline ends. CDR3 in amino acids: CASSQGDTRERNTIYF. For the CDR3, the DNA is TGTGCCAGCAGTCAAGGGGACACCCGGGAACGAAACACCATATATTTT.

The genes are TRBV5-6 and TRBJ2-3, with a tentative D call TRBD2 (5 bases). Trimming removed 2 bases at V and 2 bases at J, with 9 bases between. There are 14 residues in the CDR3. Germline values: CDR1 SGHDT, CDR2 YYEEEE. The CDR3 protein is CASSFETNTDTQYF. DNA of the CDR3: TGTGCCAGCAGCTTTGAGACTAACACAGATACGCAGTATTTT.

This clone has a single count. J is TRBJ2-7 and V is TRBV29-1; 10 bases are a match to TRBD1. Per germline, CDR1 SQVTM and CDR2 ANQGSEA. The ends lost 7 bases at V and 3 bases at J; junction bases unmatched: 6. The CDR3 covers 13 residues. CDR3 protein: CSATRTGGYEQYF. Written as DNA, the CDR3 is TGCAGCGCTACTCGGACAGGGGGCTACGAGCAGTACTTC.

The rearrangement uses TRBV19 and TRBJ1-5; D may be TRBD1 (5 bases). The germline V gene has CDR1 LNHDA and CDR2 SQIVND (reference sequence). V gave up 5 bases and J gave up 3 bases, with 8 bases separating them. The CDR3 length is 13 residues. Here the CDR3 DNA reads TGTGCCAGTAGTTTACAGGTCAATCAGCCCCAGCATTTT. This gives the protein CASSLQVNQPQHF.

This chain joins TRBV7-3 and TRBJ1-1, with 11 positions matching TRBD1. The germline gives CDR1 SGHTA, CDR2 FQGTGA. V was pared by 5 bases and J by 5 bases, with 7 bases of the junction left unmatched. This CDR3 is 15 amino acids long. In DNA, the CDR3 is TGTGCCAGCAGCCCTAGGACAGGGGGCGTGACTGAAGCTTTCTTT. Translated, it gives CASSPRTGGVTEAFF.

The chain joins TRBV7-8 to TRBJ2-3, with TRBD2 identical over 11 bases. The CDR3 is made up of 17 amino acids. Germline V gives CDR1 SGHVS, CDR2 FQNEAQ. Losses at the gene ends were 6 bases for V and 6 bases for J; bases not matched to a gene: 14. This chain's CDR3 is CASRRLRLAGRGDTQYF. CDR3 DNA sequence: TGTGCCAGCAGGCGTCTCAGACTAGCGGGGCGAGGGGATACGCAGTATTTT. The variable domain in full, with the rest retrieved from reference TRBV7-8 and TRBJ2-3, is GAGVSQSPRYKVAKRGQDVALRCDPISGHVSLFWYQQALGQGPEFLTYFQNEAQLDKSGLPSDRFFAERPEGSVSTLKIQRTQQEDSAVYLCASRRLRLAGRGDTQYFGPGTRLTVL.

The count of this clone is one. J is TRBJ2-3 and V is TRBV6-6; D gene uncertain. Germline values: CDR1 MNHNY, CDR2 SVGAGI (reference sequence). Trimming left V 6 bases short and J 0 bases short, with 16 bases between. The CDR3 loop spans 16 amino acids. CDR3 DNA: TGTGCCAGCAGGCCCCCCATGGCGACTAGCACAGATACGCAGTATTTT. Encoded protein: CASRPPMATSTDTQYF.

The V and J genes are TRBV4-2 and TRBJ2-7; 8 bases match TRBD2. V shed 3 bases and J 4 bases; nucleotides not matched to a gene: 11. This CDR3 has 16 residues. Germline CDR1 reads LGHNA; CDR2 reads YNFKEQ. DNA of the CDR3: TGTGCCAGCAGCCAGAGACGTGTCGGGGGGGAATACGAGCAGTACTTC. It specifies CASSQRRVGGEYEQYF.

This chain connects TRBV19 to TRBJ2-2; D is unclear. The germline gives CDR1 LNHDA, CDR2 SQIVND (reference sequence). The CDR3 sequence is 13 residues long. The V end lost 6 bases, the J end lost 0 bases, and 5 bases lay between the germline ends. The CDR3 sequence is CASRRANTGELFF. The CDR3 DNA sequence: TGTGCCAGTAGGAGAGCGAACACCGGGGAGCTGTTTTTT.

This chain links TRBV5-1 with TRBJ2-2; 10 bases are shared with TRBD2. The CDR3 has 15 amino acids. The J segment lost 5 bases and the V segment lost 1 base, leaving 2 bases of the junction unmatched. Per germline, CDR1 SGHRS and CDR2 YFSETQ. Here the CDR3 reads CASSLLSGRTGELFF. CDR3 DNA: TGCGCCAGCAGCTTGCTTAGCGGGAGGACCGGGGAGCTGTTTTTT. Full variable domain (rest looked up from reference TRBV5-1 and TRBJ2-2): KAGVTQTPRYLIKTRGQQVTLSCSPISGHRSVSWYQQTPGQGLQFLFEYFSETQRNKGNFPGRFSGRQFSNSRSEMNVSTLELGDSALYLCASSLLSGRTGELFFGEGSRLTVL.

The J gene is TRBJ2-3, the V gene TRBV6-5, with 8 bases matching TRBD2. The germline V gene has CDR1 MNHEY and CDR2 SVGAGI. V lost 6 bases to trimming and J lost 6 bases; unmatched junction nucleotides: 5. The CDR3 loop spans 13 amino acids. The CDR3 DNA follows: TGTGCCAGCAGACTCGGGGGGGGCGATACGCAGTATTTT. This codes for CASRLGGGDTQYF.

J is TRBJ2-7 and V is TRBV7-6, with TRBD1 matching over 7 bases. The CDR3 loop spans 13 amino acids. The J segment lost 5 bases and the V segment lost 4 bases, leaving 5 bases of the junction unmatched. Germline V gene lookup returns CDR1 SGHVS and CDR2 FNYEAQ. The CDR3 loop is CASSSLTGDEQYF. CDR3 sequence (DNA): TGTGCCAGCAGCTCCCTAACAGGGGACGAGCAGTACTTC.

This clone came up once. The DNA of the CDR3 is TGTGCCATCAGTGCTGAGACGCTAGAAGGCCAGCCCCAGCATTTT. It codes for CAISAETLEGQPQHF. V is TRBV10-3 and J is TRBJ1-5; D gene unclear. The CDR3 sequence is 15 residues long. Trimming took 4 bases from V and 7 from J, leaving 17 bases between them. Germline CDR1 is ENHRY and CDR2 is SYGVKD.